This TCR beta chain comes out of a study of blood T cell repertoires in COVID-19. The repertoire was sequenced with immunoSEQ multiplex PCR; TCRdb's copy has only in-frame clones and lacks some. Found here are roughly 91,000 clones, roughly 82% of them singletons; the top ten hold 1% to 1.5%. V lost 6 bases, J lost 11 bases, and 8 bases stayed unmatched. The germline gives CDR1 DFQATT, CDR2 SNEGSKA (reference sequence). This CDR3 region has 11 residues. Sequenced material: peripheral blood. This clonotype was sampled from a woman aged 80 or older with acute or convalescent COVID-19. The chain links TRBV20-1 to TRBJ1-2, with 8 nucleotides matching TRBD1. The CDR3 reads CSAFGTGWYTF. The CDR3 DNA follows: TGCAGTGCGTTCGGGACAGGCTGGTACACCTTC.